The rows below give T cell receptor beta chains drawn from one sample of a study of shared clonotypes between healthy human individuals. Sequenced by immunoSEQ multiplex PCR; TCRdb stores in-frame clones only, minus some. The sample carries 850,000 to 1,100,000 clones, 70% to 80% recorded once. Sequencing was done on a sample of memory CD4+ T cells from PBMCs. These TCRs come from a man aged 18 to 30 in good health. Some clones in this sample may be carry-over from other donors' samples. CDR3s include the opening cysteine and the closing phenylalanine or tryptophan. D genes are given only for firm matches. Rows give clone size only sometimes, using once, few, many, or a class for an expanded clone.

cdr3_aa d_call clone_size v_call
CASTAANYGYTF NA NA TRBV6-5
CASSLRGPEQYF NA NA TRBV28
CASGGPYYGYTF NA NA TRBV6-5
CASGPAGNTEAFF NA many TRBV28
CASSFQRSNTGELFF NA NA TRBV5-1
CAWSVKVGTEAFF NA NA TRBV30
CASSVTGVSYEQYF NA NA TRBV18
CSVGMRGGVEQFF TRBD1 NA TRBV29-1
CASSYQSSYNEQFF NA few TRBV2
CASSLAPGMNTEAFF NA NA TRBV5-1
CASSFGLRNEKLFF NA NA TRBV5-6
CASSPLDRGEETQYF TRBD1 NA TRBV28
CASSPGTGSLGYTQYF TRBD1 NA TRBV7-3
CASSLVAESSYNEQFF NA NA TRBV5-1
CASSVGGDSTPQHF NA few TRBV9
CASSEVGGYGYTF NA NA TRBV25-1
CASREGTGTETQYF TRBD1 once TRBV6-1
CASSPGGGYSTEAFF NA NA TRBV11-3
CAWTRGQLANGDEQFF NA NA TRBV30
CASSARGRDEQFF TRBD1 NA TRBV11-2
CASSLAGVSSYEQYF NA once TRBV5-1
CASSVASGGRGIQYF TRBD2 once TRBV9
CARQTGYNSPLHF NA few TRBV30
CASSNAAGSHEQYF NA once TRBV18
CASSFPGQGRLGELFF TRBD1 once TRBV28
CASSLNVAGGEKLFF TRBD1 NA TRBV5-1
CASSSDRVNQPQHF TRBD1 NA TRBV4-1
CASSAGRGFTTGSYEQYF NA NA TRBV2
CASSEAATGSIGKLFF NA NA TRBV5-1